This section outlines one TCR beta chain sequence together with its context. This CDR3 contains 16 residues. V shed 3 bases and J 8 bases; nucleotides not matched to a gene: 13. CDR1 is LGHNT, CDR2 FRNRAP, per germline. Method: immunoSEQ multiplex PCR; TCRdb's copy keeps in-frame clones and lacks some. Of approximately 200,000 clones in the sample, roughly 77% were seen once. These data belong to a study of blood T cell repertoires in COVID-19. Study at large: Samples came from the United States, Italy and Spain, spanning acute and convalescent COVID-19.

This clonotype originated in a man aged 40-50 years who had recovered from COVID-19. Input material: PBMCs or T cells enriched from blood (not recorded which). The chain employs TRBV12-5 and TRBJ2-1; 7 bases are a match to TRBD2. For the CDR3, the DNA is TGTGCTAGTGGTTTTTGGGCGGGAGAGGGTACGGATGAGCAGTTCTTC. Translation: CASGFWAGEGTDEQFF.